One sample yielded the 29 T cell receptor beta chains listed below, sequenced in a study of blood T cells in healthy people across ages. A J-beta primer mix and a sample-barcoded 5' primer were used in a second PCR of about 7 to 12 cycles. TCRdb reprocessed the 5' RACE reads with MiXCR, giving one entry per CDR3 protein. The sample has some 640,000 distinct CDR3 sequences; roughly 31% are singletons. The specimen was blood. Receptors originate from a woman of 80 years or more in good health.

This clonotype was recorded at least ten times. V gene TRBV25-1 combines with J gene TRBJ2-7, with D maybe TRBD2 (6 bases). CDR3 length: 15 amino acids. Germline V lookup: CDR1 MGHDK, CDR2 SYGVNS. V was pared by 4 bases and J by 0 bases, with 13 bases between. The CDR3 region has the DNA TGTGCCAGCAGTGCTTCGTGGGGGGTCTCCTACGAGCAGTACTTC. It translates to CASSASWGVSYEQYF.

In its sample, this clonotype was seen many times. The rearrangement uses TRBV11-2 and TRBJ2-3; 7 bases match TRBD2. The CDR3 loop spans 18 amino acids. With V trimmed by 4 bases and J by 1 base, 14 bases remained unmatched. In germline, CDR1 is SGHAT, CDR2 FQNNGV. The CDR3 spells CASSSRGSSGDRTDTQYF. CDR3 nucleotides: TGTGCCAGCAGCTCCCGTGGATCCAGCGGGGATCGCACAGATACGCAGTATTTT.

The rearrangement links TRBV30 to TRBJ1-2; D unresolved. The CDR3 is made up of 13 amino acids. Trimming took off 3 bases at V and 4 bases at J, with 12 bases between the two ends. Germline V CDR1 and CDR2: GTSNPN, SVGIG (reference sequence). CDR3 sequence (DNA): TGTGCCTGGAGCCTGACTCTGAGCTATGGCTACACCTTC. Translating gives CAWSLTLSYGYTF. Full variable domain (rest looked up from reference TRBV30 and TRBJ1-2): SQTIHQWPATLVQPVGSPLSLECTVEGTSNPNLYWYRQAAGRGLQLLFYSVGIGQISSEVPQNLSASRPQDRQFILSSKKLLLSDSGFYLCAWSLTLSYGYTFGSGTRLTVV.

This clonotype was seen many times. The chain is built from TRBV6-2 or TRBV6-3 and TRBJ2-7, with TRBD2 matching 7 bases. CDR3 length equals 12 residues. CDR1 MNHEY and CDR2 SVGEGT come from the germline V gene. Trimming at V came to 9 bases and at J to 4 bases, leaving 6 bases not matched to a gene. CDR3 protein: CASRSGAYEQYF. DNA of the CDR3: TGTGCCAGTAGGAGCGGGGCTTACGAGCAGTACTTC.

The J gene is TRBJ2-4, the V gene TRBV6-2 or TRBV6-3; TRBD2 aligns across 8 bases. TRBJ2-7 matches the DNA end more closely, so the J call is doubtful. CDR1 and CDR2 (germline): MNHEY, SVGEGT. The CDR3 covers 12 residues. CDR3 protein: CASSKTSAEQYF. Here the CDR3 DNA reads TGTGCCAGCAGCAAGACTAGCGCCGAGCAGTACTTC.

This clonotype has at least ten counts. V usage is TRBV15 and J usage is TRBJ2-1; TRBD2 might be the D (6 bases). The CDR3 has 16 amino acids. Germline values: CDR1 LNHNV, CDR2 YYDKDF (reference sequence). Trimming cost V 6 bases and J 8 bases, with 23 bases left between them. The CDR3 here is CATRPERDSLRDEQFF. The CDR3 DNA sequence: TGTGCCACCAGACCGGAACGGGACTCTTTGAGGGATGAGCAGTTCTTC.

This chain connects TRBV5-1 to TRBJ2-3; D perhaps matches TRBD1 (6 bases). Germline V CDR1 and CDR2: SGHRS, YFSETQ. Deletions cut 5 bases from V and 5 bases from J, with 27 bases between. The CDR3 covers 18 residues. This CDR3 reads CASRTYGRKTGGLDTQYF. The CDR3, as DNA: TGCGCCAGCAGAACGTACGGTCGCAAGACAGGAGGATTAGATACGCAGTATTTT. Variable domain in full (rest from reference TRBV5-1 and TRBJ2-3): KAGVTQTPRYLIKTRGQQVTLSCSPISGHRSVSWYQQTPGQGLQFLFEYFSETQRNKGNFPGRFSGRQFSNSRSEMNVSTLELGDSALYLCASRTYGRKTGGLDTQYFGPGTRLTVL.

This clonotype was recorded a few times. V is TRBV5-6 and J is TRBJ1-5; D ambiguous. Germline-derived CDR1 and CDR2 are SGHDT and YYEEEE. Trimming took 0 bases from V and 4 from J, leaving 11 bases between them. The CDR3 has 15 amino acids. As DNA, the CDR3 is TGTGCCAGCAGCTTGGGGCAGCGGCTTAATCAGCCCCAGCATTTT. As protein: CASSLGQRLNQPQHF.

In regard to this clonotype: One end of the junction fails to match germline, which may point to a read error. The chain has TRBV7-9 and TRBJ2-1; either TRBD1 or TRBD2 may supply D (5 bases each). The CDR3 extends over 16 amino acids. CDR1 is SEHNR and CDR2 is FQNEAQ in the germline V gene (reference sequence). In DNA, the CDR3 is TGTGCCAGCAGCTTAACCGCAGGGTCCCCCGGGGATGAGCAGTTTTTC. Translated: CASSLTAGSPGDEQFF.

The genes are TRBV5-1 and TRBJ1-6; D gene uncertain. The CDR3 runs to 15 residues. Germline V lookup: CDR1 SGHRS, CDR2 YFSETQ. Trimming shortened V by 1 base and J by 2 bases, and 7 bases separated the two germline ends. As DNA, the CDR3 is TGCGCCAGCAGCTTGCAGGACCCCTATAATTCACCCCTCCACTTT. Translation gives CASSLQDPYNSPLHF.

The table lists this clonotype with many counts. The gene calls are TRBV20-1 and TRBJ2-7; D tentatively reads TRBD1 or TRBD2 (5 bases each). Germline values: CDR1 DFQATT, CDR2 SNEGSKA (reference sequence). The V gene lost 0 bases and the J gene lost 5 bases, with 17 bases spanning the gap. The CDR3 length is 15 residues. CDR3 nucleotides: TGCAGTGCTAGAGAAGGGGTTATAGGGGACCACGAGCAGTACTTC. It yields the protein CSAREGVIGDHEQYF.

Ten or more counts support this clonotype. The rearrangement joins TRBV12-3 or TRBV12-4 to TRBJ1-1; D gene ambiguous. CDR3 length equals 12 residues. V was shortened by 4 bases and J by 8 bases, with 11 bases between the two germline ends. The CDR3 region is CASSYDSNEAFF. CDR3 bases: TGTGCCAGCAGTTACGATTCGAACGAAGCTTTCTTT.

This clonotype was observed many times. The chain employs TRBV7-2 and TRBJ2-5; D may be TRBD1 (5 bases). The CDR3 sequence is 15 residues long. In germline, CDR1 is SGHTA, CDR2 FQGNSA. Trimming took 1 base from V and 3 from J, leaving 12 bases between them. In DNA, the CDR3 is TGTGCCAGCAGCTTAGAAAAGGGGATCAAAGAGACCCAGTACTTC. Translation: CASSLEKGIKETQYF.

The chain combines TRBV28 with TRBJ1-5; 7 bases match TRBD1. With 2 bases clipped from V and 7 bases from J, the junction kept 11 bases outside the gene matches. The CDR3 spans 16 residues. CDR1 MDHEN and CDR2 SYDVKM come from the germline V gene. This chain's CDR3 is CASSLRAGTEMQPQHF. DNA of the CDR3: TGTGCCAGCAGTTTAAGGGCCGGGACAGAAATGCAGCCCCAGCATTTT.

This clonotype was recorded at least ten times. V is TRBV6-6 and J is TRBJ1-5; 9 nucleotides agree with TRBD1. Trimming removed 0 bases from V and 6 bases from J; junction bases left unmatched: 3. Germline assignment: CDR1 MNHNY and CDR2 SVGAGI (reference sequence). The CDR3 contains 15 residues. This CDR3 is CASSYSATGGQPQHF. The CDR3 DNA follows: TGTGCCAGCAGTTACTCTGCGACAGGGGGTCAGCCCCAGCATTTT.

This clonotype was picked up many times. V usage is TRBV5-1 and J usage is TRBJ2-1; TRBD2 agrees at 10 bases. The CDR3 runs 16 residues. V was clipped by 0 bases and J by 9 bases; unmatched bases: 9. Germline lookup yields CDR1 SGHRS and CDR2 YFSETQ. The CDR3 reads CASSLAVSGGKGEQFF. The CDR3 nucleotides read TGCGCCAGCAGCTTGGCTGTTAGCGGGGGGAAGGGTGAGCAGTTCTTC.

V usage is TRBV4-1 and J usage is TRBJ2-3; D perhaps matches TRBD1 (6 bases). V lost 7 bases and J 5 bases, leaving 16 bases between the germline ends. Germline CDR1 is MGHRA and CDR2 is YSYEKL. The CDR3 totals 14 residues. The CDR3 spells CASKEDSLVDTQYF. CDR3 nucleotide sequence: TGCGCCAGCAAGGAGGACAGTCTGGTAGATACGCAGTATTTT.

This clonotype was seen many times. The chain combines TRBV7-2 with TRBJ2-7, with 14 bases that match TRBD2. Germline V gives CDR1 SGHTA, CDR2 FQGNSA. J lost 4 bases, V lost 2 bases, and 4 bases had no gene match. This CDR3 contains 16 residues. The CDR3 loop reads CASSLRLAGGPYEQYF. CDR3 bases: TGTGCCAGCAGCTTAAGACTAGCGGGGGGGCCGTACGAGCAGTACTTC.

This clonotype was counted many times. The chain links TRBV10-3 to TRBJ1-2, with TRBD1 matching over 8 bases. Germline assignment: CDR1 ENHRY and CDR2 SYGVKD. This CDR3 has 18 amino acids. Losses at the gene ends were 5 bases for V and 0 bases for J; bases not matched to a gene: 14. The CDR3 DNA is TGTGCCATCAGTAAGGACGGGACAGGCGTTTCGGCTAACTATGGCTACACCTTC. It codes for CAISKDGTGVSANYGYTF.

The sample holds a few counts of this clonotype. A single base separates this from a much larger clone, so it may be a read error. The chain employs TRBV11-1 and TRBJ2-1; D perhaps matches TRBD1 (5 bases). Germline values: CDR1 SGHAT, CDR2 FQDESV (reference sequence). This CDR3 comprises 16 residues. CDR3 protein: CSSSSARVASYNEQFF. The CDR3, as DNA: TGTTCCAGCAGCTCAGCCAGGGTGGCGTCCTACAATGAGCAGTTCTTC.

This clonotype was counted ten times or more. The chain is built from TRBV7-2 and TRBJ2-7, with 9 bases aligning to TRBD1. The CDR3 has 13 amino acids. With 6 bases clipped from V and 6 bases from J, the junction kept 6 bases outside the gene matches. Germline assignment: CDR1 SGHTA and CDR2 FQGNSA. CDR3 loop: CASSPGTGIEQYF. CDR3 DNA sequence: TGTGCCAGCAGTCCCGGGACAGGGATCGAGCAGTACTTC.

The CDR3 here is CASSPSGGGRNTEAFF. DNA for the CDR3: TGTGCCAGCAGCCCGAGTGGGGGGGGCCGGAACACTGAAGCTTTCTTT. The chain combines TRBV7-9 with TRBJ1-1, with D perhaps matching TRBD1 (6 bases). Trimming took off 5 bases at V and 1 base at J, with 17 bases between the two ends. The germline V gene has CDR1 SEHNR and CDR2 FQNEAQ (reference sequence). This CDR3 is built from 16 residues.

This clonotype turned up a few times. The CDR3 is CAIRVGQGPEAFF. CDR3 in DNA: TGTGCCATCAGAGTCGGACAGGGCCCTGAAGCTTTCTTT. The rearrangement links TRBV10-3 to TRBJ1-1; the match to TRBD1 covers 8 bases. With V trimmed by 6 bases and J by 6 bases, 6 bases remained unmatched. The CDR3 totals 13 residues. CDR1 ENHRY and CDR2 SYGVKD come from the germline V gene.

This clonotype was seen at least ten times. The V call is TRBV19, the J call TRBJ2-7, with 9 bases identical to TRBD1. Germline-derived CDR1 and CDR2 are LNHDA and SQIVND (reference sequence). Germline trimming cut 3 bases from V and 0 bases from J; bases unmatched to any gene: 3. This CDR3 contains 15 residues. CDR3 residues: CASSMTGGYSYEQYF. The DNA of the CDR3 is TGTGCCAGTAGTATGACAGGGGGTTACTCCTACGAGCAGTACTTC.

This clonotype was observed many times. The rearrangement joins TRBV7-3 to TRBJ2-3; TRBD1 or TRBD2 may be the D gene (5 bases each). V lost 6 bases and J 4 bases, leaving 14 bases between the germline ends. This CDR3 contains 14 residues. Looked up from germline, CDR1 is SGHTA and CDR2 is FQGTGA. The CDR3 region is CASSLTGLADTQYF. CDR3 nucleotides: TGTGCCAGCAGTTTGACGGGGCTCGCAGATACGCAGTATTTT.

This clonotype has a count of ten or more. A much bigger clone sits one base away, suggesting this may be a read error. This chain joins TRBV20-1 and TRBJ2-2; possibly TRBD2 for D (5 bases). Germline V gene data show CDR1 as DFQATT and CDR2 as SNEGSKA (reference sequence). The CDR3 loop spans 13 amino acids. CDR3 DNA sequence: TGCAGTGCTTTGGGTGTTAACACCGGGGAGCGGTTTTTT. It encodes CSALGVNTGERFF.

This clonotype was seen repeatedly, ten times or more. The genes are TRBV7-9 and TRBJ2-1; tentatively, D is TRBD1 (5 bases). Trimming pared 5 bases from V and 1 base from J, leaving 15 bases between. The CDR3 is made up of 16 amino acids. Germline V gene data show CDR1 as SEHNR and CDR2 as FQNEAQ (reference sequence). DNA of the CDR3: TGTGCCAGCAGCGCACAGGTTAGGGCATCCTACAATGAGCAGTTCTTC. It specifies CASSAQVRASYNEQFF.

The V call is TRBV20-1, the J call TRBJ2-5, with 7 bases lining up with TRBD2. Germline V gene lookup returns CDR1 DFQATT and CDR2 SNEGSKA (reference sequence). The CDR3 runs 15 residues. Trimming at V came to 1 base and at J to 2 bases, leaving 7 bases not matched to a gene. The CDR3 region is CSARAGSGVQETQYF. The CDR3, as DNA: TGCAGTGCTAGAGCCGGAAGCGGGGTTCAAGAGACCCAGTACTTC.

This clonotype showed up just a few times. The chain employs TRBV28 and TRBJ1-6; no definite D call. Germline V CDR1 and CDR2: MDHEN, SYDVKM. The CDR3 is 14 residues long. V lost 3 bases and J lost 7, with 10 bases in between. CDR3 sequence reads: CASSFRVPNSPLHF. The CDR3 DNA is TGTGCCAGCAGTTTTAGGGTCCCCAATTCACCCCTCCACTTT.